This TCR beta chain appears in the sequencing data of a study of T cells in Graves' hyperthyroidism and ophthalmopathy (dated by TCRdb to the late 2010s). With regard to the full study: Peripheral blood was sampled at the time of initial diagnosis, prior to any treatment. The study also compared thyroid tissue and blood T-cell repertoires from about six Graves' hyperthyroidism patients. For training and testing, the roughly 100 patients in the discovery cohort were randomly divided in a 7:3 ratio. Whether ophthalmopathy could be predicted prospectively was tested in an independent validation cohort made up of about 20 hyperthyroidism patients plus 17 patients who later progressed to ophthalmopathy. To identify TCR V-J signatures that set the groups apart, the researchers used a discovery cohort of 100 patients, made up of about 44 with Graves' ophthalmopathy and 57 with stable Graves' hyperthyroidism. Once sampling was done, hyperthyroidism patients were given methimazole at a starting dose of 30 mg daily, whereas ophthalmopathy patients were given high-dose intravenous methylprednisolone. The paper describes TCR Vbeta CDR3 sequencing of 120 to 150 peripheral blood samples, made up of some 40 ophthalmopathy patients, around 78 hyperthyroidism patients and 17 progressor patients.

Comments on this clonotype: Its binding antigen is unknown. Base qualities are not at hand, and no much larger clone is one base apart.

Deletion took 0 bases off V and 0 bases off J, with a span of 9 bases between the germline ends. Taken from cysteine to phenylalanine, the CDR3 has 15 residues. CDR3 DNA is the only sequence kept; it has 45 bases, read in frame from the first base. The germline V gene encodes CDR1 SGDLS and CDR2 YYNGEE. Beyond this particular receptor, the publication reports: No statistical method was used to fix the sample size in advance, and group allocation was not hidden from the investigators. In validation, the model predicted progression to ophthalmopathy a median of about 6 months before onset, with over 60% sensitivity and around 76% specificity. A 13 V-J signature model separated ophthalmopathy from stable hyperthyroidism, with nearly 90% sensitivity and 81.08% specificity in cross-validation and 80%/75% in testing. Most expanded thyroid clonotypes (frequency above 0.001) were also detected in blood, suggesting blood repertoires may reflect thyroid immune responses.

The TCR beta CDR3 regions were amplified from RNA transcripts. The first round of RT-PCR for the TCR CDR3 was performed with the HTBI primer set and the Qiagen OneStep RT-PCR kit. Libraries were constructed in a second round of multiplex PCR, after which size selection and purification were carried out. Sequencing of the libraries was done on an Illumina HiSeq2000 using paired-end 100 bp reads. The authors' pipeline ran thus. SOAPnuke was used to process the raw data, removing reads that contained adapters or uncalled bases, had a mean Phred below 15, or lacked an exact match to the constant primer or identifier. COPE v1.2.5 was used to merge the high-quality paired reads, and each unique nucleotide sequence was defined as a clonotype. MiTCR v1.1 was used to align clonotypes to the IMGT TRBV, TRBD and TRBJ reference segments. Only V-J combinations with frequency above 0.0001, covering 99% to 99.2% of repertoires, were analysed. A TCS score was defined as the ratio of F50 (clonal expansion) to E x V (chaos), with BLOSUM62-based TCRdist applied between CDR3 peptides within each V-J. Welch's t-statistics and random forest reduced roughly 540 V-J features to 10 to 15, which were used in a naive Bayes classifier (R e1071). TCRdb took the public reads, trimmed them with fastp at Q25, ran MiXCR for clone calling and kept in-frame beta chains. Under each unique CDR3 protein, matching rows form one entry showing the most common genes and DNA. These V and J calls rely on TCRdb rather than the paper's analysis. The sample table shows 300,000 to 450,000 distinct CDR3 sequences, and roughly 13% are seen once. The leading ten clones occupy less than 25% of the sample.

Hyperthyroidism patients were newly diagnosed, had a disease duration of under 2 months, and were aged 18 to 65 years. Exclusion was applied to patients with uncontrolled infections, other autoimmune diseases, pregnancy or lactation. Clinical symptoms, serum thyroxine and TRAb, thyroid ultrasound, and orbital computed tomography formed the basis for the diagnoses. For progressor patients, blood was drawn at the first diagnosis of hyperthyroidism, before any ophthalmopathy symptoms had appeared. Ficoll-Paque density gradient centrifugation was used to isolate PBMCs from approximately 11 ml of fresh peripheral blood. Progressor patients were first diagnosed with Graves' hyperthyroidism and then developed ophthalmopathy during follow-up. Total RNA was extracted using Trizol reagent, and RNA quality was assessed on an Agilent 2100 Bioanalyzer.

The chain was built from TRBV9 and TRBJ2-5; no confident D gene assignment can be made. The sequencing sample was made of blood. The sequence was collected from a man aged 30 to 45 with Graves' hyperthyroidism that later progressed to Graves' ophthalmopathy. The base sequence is TGTGCCAGCAGCGTAGTGGACGGACACCAAGAGACCCAGTACTTC. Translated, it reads CASSVVDGHQETQYF.